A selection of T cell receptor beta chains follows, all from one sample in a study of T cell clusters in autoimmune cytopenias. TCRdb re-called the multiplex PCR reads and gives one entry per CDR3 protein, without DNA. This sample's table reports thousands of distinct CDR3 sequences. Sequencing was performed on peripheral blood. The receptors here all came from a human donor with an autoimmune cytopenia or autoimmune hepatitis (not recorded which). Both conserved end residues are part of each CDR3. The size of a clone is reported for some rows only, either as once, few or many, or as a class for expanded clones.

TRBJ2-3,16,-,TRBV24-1,CATSDSRQTYTDTQYF
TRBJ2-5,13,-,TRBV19,CASTTGGGETQYF
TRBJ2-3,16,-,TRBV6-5,CASRAKLAGGTDTQYF
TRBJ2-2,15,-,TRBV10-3,CAISERAQNTGELFF
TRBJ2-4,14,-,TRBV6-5,CASSGEGSKNIQYF
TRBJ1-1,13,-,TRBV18,CASSPRGNTEAFF
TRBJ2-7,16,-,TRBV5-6,CASSLGVLRLSYEQYF
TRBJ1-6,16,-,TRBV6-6,CASRVKGQPDNSPLHF
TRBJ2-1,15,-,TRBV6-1,CASTRPGKTYNEQFF
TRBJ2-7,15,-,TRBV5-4,CASSSDRGQLYEQYF
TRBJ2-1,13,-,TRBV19,CATPGTNIREQFF
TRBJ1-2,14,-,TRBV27,CASRTYGANYGYTF
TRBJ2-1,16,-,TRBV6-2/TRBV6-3,CASSKNPGLGYNEQFF
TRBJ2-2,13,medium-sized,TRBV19,CASSGQLDGELFF
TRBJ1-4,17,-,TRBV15,CATSRGGVVRTNEKLFF
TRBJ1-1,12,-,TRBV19,CASSIDLSPAFF
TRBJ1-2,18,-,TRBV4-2,CASSQAFPGTRSDYGYTF
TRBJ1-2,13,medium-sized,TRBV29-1,CSVEDRGLYGYTF
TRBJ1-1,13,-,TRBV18,CASSPIKETEAFF
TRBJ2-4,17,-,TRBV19,CASSIDNSGGLKNIQYF
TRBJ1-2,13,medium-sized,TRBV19,CATNERGSYGYTF
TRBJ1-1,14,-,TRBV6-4,CASSDSNRNTEAFF
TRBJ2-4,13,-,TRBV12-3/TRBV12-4,CASSLGRKNIQYF
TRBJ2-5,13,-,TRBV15,CATSREDKETQYF
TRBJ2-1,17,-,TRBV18,CASSPLTGTGGNNEQFF
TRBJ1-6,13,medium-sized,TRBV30,CAWSLDRDSPLHF
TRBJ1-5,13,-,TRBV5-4,CASSLDSNQPQHF
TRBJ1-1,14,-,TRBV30,CAWSELGEGTEAFF
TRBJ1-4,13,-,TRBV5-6,CASSQGTGEKLFF
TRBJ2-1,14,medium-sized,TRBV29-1,CSVVGESSYNEQFF
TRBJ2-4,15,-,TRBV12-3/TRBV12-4,CASRGGTGGKNIQYF
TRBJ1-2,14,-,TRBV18,CASSPEGTGYGYTF
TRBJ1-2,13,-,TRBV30,CAWGQGQHYGYTF
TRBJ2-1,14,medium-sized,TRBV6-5,CASSDRDKNNEQFF
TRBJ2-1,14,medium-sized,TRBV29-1,CSVTGTGSYNEQFF
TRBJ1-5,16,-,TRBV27,CASRRTGAISNQPQHF
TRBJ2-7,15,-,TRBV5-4,CASSSTPTGTYEQYF
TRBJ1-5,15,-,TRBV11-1,CASSLGGQGNQPQHF
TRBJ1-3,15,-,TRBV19,CASRPFAGAGNTIYF
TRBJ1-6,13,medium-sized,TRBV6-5,CASSPQEYSPLHF